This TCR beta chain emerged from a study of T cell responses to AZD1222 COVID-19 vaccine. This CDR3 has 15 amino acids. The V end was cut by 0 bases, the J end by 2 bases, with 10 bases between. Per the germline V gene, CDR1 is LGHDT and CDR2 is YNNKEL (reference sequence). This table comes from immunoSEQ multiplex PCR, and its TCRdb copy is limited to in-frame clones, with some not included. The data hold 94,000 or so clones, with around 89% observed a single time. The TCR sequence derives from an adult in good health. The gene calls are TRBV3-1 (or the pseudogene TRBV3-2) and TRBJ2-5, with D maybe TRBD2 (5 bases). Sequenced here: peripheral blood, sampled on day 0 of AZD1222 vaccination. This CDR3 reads CASSQDARGQETQYF. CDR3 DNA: TGTGCCAGCAGCCAAGATGCCCGAGGGCAAGAGACCCAGTACTTC.